This T cell receptor beta chain emerged from a study of cytotoxic CD8 clonotypes in ibrutinib-treated CLL. Overall study context: Responses: approximately 24 partial, 2 complete; after median roughly 5.5 years, approximately 15 stayed remitted, around 12 progressed.

Comments on this clone: What it binds is unknown.

Findings and limits, study-wide: At progression, clonality fell back toward baseline after rising at ibrutinib response. Public clonotypes (which were uncommon) either contracted or remained stable on treatment. A difference in sampling times existed between sustained-remission and progressing patients.

Assay used: immunoSEQ multiplex PCR; TCRdb lists only in-frame clones, some missing. The table lists some 200,000 clones, roughly 65% of them singletons. The CDR3 spans 14 residues. CDR1 and CDR2 (germline): SGHTA, FQGNSA. Trimming left V 1 base short and J 4 bases short, with 10 bases between. This sample comprised PBMCs, obtained after 12 months of ibrutinib treatment. The sequence derives from a human donor with chronic lymphocytic leukemia. The J gene is TRBJ2-5, the V gene TRBV7-2; D gene uncertain. DNA of the CDR3: TGTGCCAGCAGCTTAGAACAGATCGGAGAGACCCAGTACTTC. Translation gives CASSLEQIGETQYF.